These T cell receptor beta chains were read from a single sample in a study of blood T cells in healthy people across ages. TCRdb processed the 5' RACE reads anew with MiXCR; each CDR3 protein has one entry. The sample has hundreds of thousands of distinct CDR3 sequences, roughly two fifths seen once. The sequencing sample was made of blood. These receptors all stem from a woman in her fifties or sixties in good health. Both conserved end residues are part of each CDR3. The order of the fields is J gene, V gene, D gene, clone size, CDR3 protein, CDR3 DNA. D genes are given only for firm matches. Some rows mark clone size as missing; the rest say once, few, many or name a class of expanded clone.

TRBJ2-1 TRBV7-9 NA few CASSLVGINNEQFF TGTGCCAGCAGCTTAGTCGGGATCAACAATGAGCAGTTCTTC
TRBJ2-2 TRBV12-3/TRBV12-4 NA NA CASRIPGRGVSGELFF TGTGCCAGCAGAATACCGGGCCGAGGGGTGTCCGGGGAGCTGTTTTTT
TRBJ1-1 TRBV6-5 NA NA CASSYRRGTEAFF TGTGCCAGCAGTTATAGAAGGGGCACTGAAGCTTTCTTT
TRBJ2-3 TRBV29-1 NA NA CSVEGWSSTDTQYF TGCAGCGTTGAAGGTTGGTCCAGCACAGATACGCAGTATTTT
TRBJ2-5 TRBV3-1 NA few CASSPTRDNEQYF TGTGCCAGCAGCCCGACACGAGACAATGAGCAGTACTTC
TRBJ2-3 TRBV5-1 NA NA CASSRDQRGQYF TGCGCCAGCAGCCGGGACCAGAGGGGGCAGTATTTT
TRBJ2-1 TRBV29-1 TRBD1 many CSVELGDRASYNEQFF TGCAGCGTTGAATTGGGGGACAGGGCCTCCTACAATGAGCAGTTCTTC
TRBJ2-1 TRBV5-1 NA NA CASSLATLSSYNEQFF TGCGCCAGCAGCTTGGCTACTTTAAGCTCCTACAATGAGCAGTTCTTC
TRBJ2-2 TRBV6-6 NA NA CASSYSLSGANTGELFF TGTGCCAGCAGTTACTCCTTATCAGGCGCGAACACCGGGGAGCTGTTTTTT
TRBJ2-3 TRBV6-5 TRBD1 once CASSYPDDRGPVDTQYF TGTGCCAGCAGTTACCCAGACGACAGGGGGCCGGTAGATACGCAGTATTTT
TRBJ2-3 TRBV5-1 TRBD2 NA CASSISGGVDTQYF TGCGCCAGCAGCATAAGCGGGGGGGTAGATACGCAGTATTTT
TRBJ2-3 TRBV29-1 NA NA CSVEAPLGASGSEDTQYF TGCAGCGTTGAAGCCCCCCTGGGGGCTAGCGGATCTGAAGATACGCAGTATTTT
TRBJ1-6 TRBV3-1 TRBD1 NA CVSSLGQLGSPLHF TGTGTCAGCAGCCTGGGACAGTTGGGTTCACCCCTCCACTTT
TRBJ1-3 TRBV2 NA many CASRGDPSGNTIYF TGTGCCAGCCGAGGGGATCCATCTGGAAACACCATATATTTT
TRBJ2-5 TRBV7-9 TRBD2 NA CAGSLGTSGETQYF TGTGCCGGCAGCTTAGGGACTAGCGGGGAGACCCAGTACTTC
TRBJ1-3 TRBV6-1 NA NA CASSEETRNSGNTIYF TGTGCCAGCAGTGAAGAGACGCGGAACTCTGGAAACACCATATATTTT
TRBJ2-7 TRBV20-1 TRBD2 few CSAQAGGMYEQYF TGCAGTGCCCAAGCGGGAGGAATGTACGAGCAGTACTTC
TRBJ2-6 TRBV7-9 TRBD1 few CASSWTGTGANVLTF TGTGCCAGCAGCTGGACAGGGACTGGGGCCAACGTCCTGACTTTC
TRBJ2-5 TRBV5-1 TRBD2 few CASSWGLAGAYQETQYF TGCGCCAGCAGCTGGGGACTAGCGGGGGCATACCAAGAGACCCAGTACTTC
TRBJ2-1 TRBV14 TRBD2 few CASSYTELATHEQFF TGTGCCAGCAGCTACACTGAACTAGCGACCCATGAGCAGTTCTTC
TRBJ1-5 TRBV10-1 TRBD1 NA CASHQGGPNQPQHF TGCGCCAGCCATCAGGGGGGTCCCAATCAGCCCCAGCATTTT
TRBJ2-1 TRBV7-9 TRBD1 few CASSSAGTGIYNEQFF TGTGCCAGCAGCTCGGCCGGGACAGGGATTTACAATGAGCAGTTCTTC